One T cell receptor (beta chain) is described in this entry. Its antigen is undetermined. Using its own MiXCR run on the reads, TCRdb lists one record per CDR3 protein. Counted here are roughly 180,000 distinct CDR3 sequences, less than 25% occurring once; the ten biggest clones make up 20% to 30%. This record belongs to a study of T cell repertoires in cytomegalovirus infection. V lost 6 bases to trimming and J lost 4 bases, with 15 bases between them. This CDR3 has 14 residues. This sequence was found in a human donor in good health (CMV status not recorded). Some clones in this sample may be carry-over from other donors' samples. The V and J genes are TRBV12-3 or TRBV12-4 and TRBJ2-5; D ambiguous. The source material was CD8+ T cells from cultured PBMCs, sampled from culture after CMV antigen stimulation. The CDR3, as DNA: TGTGCCAGCAGCTCTCGGGTGGACCCAGAGACCCAGTACTTC. Its translation is CASSSRVDPETQYF.